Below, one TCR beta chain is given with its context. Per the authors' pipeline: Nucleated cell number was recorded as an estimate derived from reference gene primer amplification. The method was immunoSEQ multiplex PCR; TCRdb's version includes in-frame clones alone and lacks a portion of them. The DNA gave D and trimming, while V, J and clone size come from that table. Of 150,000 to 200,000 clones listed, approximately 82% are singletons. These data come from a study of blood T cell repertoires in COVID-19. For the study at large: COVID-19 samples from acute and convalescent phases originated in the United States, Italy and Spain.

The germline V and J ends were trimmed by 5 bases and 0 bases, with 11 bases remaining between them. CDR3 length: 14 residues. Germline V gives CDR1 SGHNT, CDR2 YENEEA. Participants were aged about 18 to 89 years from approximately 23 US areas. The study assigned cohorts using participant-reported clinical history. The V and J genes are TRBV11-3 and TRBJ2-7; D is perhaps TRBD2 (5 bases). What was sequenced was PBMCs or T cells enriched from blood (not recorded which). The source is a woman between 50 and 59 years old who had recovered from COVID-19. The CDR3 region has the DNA TGTGCCAGCAGCCCCCTTGGGAGCTCCTACGAGCAGTACTTC. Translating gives CASSPLGSSYEQYF.